This T cell receptor beta chain was profiled in a study of vaccination effects on CD4 cells after COVID-19. This clone appeared a few times. Its antigen is still unknown. When ten to eleven days of culture had elapsed, CD4+ T cells were isolated. Participants received two doses of either the BNT162b2 or mRNA-1273 vaccine. Having tested negative for nucleocapsid antibodies, the vaccine recipients showed no prior SARS-CoV-2 infection. Between the trimmed V and J ends, which lost 6 bases and 0 bases, there was a span of 9 bases. Looked up from germline, CDR1 is MNHEY and CDR2 is SVGAGI. The CDR3 extends over 14 amino acids. TCRdb keeps only in-frame clones here, not all; method: immunoSEQ multiplex PCR. The data contain fewer than 75,000 clones, 78% of them singletons.

The chain has TRBV6-5 and TRBJ1-3; no clear D. The receptor was isolated from a human donor who received a COVID-19 vaccine. Material: CD4+ T cells from PBMCs cultured without peptide, obtained after COVID-19 vaccination. The CDR3 sequence is CASSLGASGNTIYF. The CDR3, as DNA: TGTGCCAGCAGCCTGGGAGCCTCTGGAAACACCATATATTTT.